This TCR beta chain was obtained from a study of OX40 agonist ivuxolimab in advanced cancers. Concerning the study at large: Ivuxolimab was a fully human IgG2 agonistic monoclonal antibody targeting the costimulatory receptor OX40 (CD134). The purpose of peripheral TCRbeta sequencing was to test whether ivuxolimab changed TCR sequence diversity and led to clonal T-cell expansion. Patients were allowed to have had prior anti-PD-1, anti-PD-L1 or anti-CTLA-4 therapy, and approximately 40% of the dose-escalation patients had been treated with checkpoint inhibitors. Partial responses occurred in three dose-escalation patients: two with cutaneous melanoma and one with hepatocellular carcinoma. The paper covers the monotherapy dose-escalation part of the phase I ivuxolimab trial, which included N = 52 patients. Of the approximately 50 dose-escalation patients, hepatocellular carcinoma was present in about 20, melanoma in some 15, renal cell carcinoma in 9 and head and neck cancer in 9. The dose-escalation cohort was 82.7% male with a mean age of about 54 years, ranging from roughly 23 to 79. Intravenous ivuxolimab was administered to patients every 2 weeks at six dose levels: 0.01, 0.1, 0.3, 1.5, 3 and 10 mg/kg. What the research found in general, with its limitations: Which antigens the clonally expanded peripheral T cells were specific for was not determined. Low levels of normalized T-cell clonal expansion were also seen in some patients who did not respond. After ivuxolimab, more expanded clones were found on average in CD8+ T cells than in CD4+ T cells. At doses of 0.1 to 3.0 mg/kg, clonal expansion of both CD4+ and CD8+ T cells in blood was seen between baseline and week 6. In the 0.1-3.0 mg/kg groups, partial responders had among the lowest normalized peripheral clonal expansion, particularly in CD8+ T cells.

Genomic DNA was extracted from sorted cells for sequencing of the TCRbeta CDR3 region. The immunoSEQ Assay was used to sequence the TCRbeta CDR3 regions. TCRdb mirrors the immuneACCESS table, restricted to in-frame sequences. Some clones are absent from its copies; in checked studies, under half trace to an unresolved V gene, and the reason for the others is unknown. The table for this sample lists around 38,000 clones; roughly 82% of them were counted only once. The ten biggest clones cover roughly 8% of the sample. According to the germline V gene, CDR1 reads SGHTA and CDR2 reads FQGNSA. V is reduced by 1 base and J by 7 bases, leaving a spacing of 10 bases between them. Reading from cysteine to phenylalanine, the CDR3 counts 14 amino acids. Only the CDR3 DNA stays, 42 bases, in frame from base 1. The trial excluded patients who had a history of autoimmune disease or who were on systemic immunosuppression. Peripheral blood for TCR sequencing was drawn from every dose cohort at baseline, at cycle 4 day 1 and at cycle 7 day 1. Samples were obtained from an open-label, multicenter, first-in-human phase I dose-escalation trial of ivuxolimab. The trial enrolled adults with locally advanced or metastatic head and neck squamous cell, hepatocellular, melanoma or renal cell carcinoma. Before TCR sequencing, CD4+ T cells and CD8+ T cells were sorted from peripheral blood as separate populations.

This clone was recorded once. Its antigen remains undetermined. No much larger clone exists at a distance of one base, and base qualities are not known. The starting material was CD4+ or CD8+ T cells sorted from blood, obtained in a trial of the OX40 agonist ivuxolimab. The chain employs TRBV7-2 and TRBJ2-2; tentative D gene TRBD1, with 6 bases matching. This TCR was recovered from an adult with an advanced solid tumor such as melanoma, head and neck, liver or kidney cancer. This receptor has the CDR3 CASSLVQGNGELFF. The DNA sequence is TGTGCCAGCAGCTTAGTGCAGGGGAACGGGGAGCTGTTTTTT.